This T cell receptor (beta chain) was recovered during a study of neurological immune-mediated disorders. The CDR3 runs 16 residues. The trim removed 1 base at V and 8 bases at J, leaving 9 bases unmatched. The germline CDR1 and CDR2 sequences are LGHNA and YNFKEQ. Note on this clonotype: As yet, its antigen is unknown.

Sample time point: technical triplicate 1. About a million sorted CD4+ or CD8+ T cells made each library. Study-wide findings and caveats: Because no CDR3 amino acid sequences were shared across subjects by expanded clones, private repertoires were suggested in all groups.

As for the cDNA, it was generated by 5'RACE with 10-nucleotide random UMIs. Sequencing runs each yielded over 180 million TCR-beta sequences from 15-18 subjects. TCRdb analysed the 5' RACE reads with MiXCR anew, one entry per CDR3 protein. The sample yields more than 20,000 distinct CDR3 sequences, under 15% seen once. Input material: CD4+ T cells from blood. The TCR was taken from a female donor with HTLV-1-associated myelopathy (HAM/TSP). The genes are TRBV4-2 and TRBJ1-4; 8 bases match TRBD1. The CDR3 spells CASSQVIGQGLEKLFF. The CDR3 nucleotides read TGTGCCAGCAGCCAAGTAATCGGACAGGGATTAGAAAAACTGTTTTTT.